Here is one T cell receptor (beta chain) with its context. Its antigen remains unknown. The study ran its PCR with 60 Vbeta and 13 Jbeta primers. The table came from immunoSEQ multiplex PCR; TCRdb's copy has only in-frame clones and leaves some out. Across under 120,000 clones, the top ten clones capture around 0.59% of the sample. The data were taken from a study of cytomegalovirus exposure and HLA in healthy donors. General study points: Among CMV-associated TCR beta chains, most appeared HLA-restricted in a later analysis.

Unrecorded immune exposures were likely, despite nominal health at sampling. Germline loops: CDR1 LGHNA, CDR2 YSLEER. V gave up 4 bases and J gave up 5 bases; unmatched junction bases: 4. This CDR3 has 15 residues. This TCR was sampled from a man between 45 and 60 years old in good health and CMV-seronegative. The V gene is TRBV4-3, the J gene TRBJ2-1; 11 bases agree with TRBD1. Sequenced material: PBMCs. This CDR3 reads CASSPGQGADNEQFF. In DNA, the CDR3 is TGCGCCAGCAGCCCCGGACAGGGGGCGGACAATGAGCAGTTCTTC.